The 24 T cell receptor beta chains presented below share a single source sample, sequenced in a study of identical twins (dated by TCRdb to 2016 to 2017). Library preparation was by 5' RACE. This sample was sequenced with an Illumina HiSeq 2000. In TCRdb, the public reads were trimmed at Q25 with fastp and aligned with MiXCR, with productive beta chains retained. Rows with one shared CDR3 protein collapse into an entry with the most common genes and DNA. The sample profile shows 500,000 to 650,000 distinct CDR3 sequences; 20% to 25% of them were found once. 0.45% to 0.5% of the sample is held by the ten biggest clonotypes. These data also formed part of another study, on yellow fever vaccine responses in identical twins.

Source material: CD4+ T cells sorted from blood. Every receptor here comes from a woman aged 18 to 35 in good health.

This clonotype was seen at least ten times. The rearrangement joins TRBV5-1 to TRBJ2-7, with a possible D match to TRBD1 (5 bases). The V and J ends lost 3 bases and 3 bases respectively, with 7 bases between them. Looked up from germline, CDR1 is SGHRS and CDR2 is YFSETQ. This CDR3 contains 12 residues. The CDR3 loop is CASSSTGYEQYF. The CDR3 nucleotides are TGCGCCAGCAGCTCAACAGGCTACGAGCAGTACTTC.

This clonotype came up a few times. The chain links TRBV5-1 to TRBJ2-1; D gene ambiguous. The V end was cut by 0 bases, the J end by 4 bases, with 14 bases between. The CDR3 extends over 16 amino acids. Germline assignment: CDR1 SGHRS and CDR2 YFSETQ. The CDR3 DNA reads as TGCGCCAGCAGCTTGGGGCCCGCTGGGTCTTACAATGAGCAGTTCTTC. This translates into CASSLGPAGSYNEQFF.

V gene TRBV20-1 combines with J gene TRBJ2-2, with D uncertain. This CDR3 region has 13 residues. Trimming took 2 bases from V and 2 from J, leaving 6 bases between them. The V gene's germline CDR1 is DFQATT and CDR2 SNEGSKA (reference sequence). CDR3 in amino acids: CSARYSNTGELFF. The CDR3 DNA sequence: TGCAGTGCTAGATACTCCAACACCGGGGAGCTGTTTTTT.

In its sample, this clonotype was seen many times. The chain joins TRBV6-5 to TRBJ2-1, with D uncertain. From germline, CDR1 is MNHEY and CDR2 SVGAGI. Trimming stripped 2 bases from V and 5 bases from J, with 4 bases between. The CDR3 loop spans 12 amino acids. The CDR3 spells CASSYRDNEQFF. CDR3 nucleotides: TGTGCCAGCAGTTACAGGGACAATGAGCAGTTCTTC.

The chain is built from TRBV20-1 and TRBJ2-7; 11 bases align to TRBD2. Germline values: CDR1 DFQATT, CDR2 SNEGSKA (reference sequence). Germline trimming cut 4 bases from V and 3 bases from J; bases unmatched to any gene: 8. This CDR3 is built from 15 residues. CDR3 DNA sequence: TGCAGTGCTACGACTCTTAGCGGGAGGGTCTACGAGCAGTACTTC. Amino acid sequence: CSATTLSGRVYEQYF.

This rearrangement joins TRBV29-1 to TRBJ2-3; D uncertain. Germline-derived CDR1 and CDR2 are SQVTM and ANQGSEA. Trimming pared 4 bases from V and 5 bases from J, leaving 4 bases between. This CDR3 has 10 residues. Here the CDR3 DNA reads TGCAGCGTTGGTGAAGATACGCAGTATTTT. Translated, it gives CSVGEDTQYF.

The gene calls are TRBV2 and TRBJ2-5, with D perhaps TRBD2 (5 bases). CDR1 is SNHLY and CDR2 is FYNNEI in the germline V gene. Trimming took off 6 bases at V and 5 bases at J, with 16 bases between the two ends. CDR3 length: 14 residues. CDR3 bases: TGTGCCAGCAGCCCCATGGGGAGTGGGGAGACCCAGTACTTC. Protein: CASSPMGSGETQYF.

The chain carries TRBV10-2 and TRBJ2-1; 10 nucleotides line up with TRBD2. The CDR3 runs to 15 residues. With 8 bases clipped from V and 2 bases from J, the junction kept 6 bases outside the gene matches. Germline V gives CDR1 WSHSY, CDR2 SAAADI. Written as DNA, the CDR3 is TGCGCCAGCGGACTAGCGGAAAACACCTACAATGAGCAGTTCTTC. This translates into CASGLAENTYNEQFF.

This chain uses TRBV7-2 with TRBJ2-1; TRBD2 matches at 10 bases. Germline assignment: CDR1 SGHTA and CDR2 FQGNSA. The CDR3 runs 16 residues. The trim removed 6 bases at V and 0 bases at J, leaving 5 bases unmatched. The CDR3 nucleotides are TGTGCCAGCAGACGAGCGGGGGGGTACTCCTACAATGAGCAGTTCTTC. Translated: CASRRAGGYSYNEQFF.

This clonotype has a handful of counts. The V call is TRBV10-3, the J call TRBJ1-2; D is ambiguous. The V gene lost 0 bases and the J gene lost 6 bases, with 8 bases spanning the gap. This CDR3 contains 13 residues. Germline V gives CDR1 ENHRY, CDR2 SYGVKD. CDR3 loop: CAISESRQHGYTF. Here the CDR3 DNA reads TGTGCCATCAGTGAGTCGAGGCAGCATGGCTACACCTTC.

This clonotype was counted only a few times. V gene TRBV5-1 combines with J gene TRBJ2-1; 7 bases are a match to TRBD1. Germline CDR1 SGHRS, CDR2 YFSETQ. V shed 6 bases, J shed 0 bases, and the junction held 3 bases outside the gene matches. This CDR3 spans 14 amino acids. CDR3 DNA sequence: TGCGCCAGCACTGGGACAGTCTCCTACAATGAGCAGTTCTTC. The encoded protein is CASTGTVSYNEQFF.

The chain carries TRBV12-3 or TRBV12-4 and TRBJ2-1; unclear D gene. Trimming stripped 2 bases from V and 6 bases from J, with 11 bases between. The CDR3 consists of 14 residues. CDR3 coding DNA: TGTGCCAGCAGTTTAAAGGATTGGCGCAATGAGCAGTTCTTC. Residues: CASSLKDWRNEQFF.

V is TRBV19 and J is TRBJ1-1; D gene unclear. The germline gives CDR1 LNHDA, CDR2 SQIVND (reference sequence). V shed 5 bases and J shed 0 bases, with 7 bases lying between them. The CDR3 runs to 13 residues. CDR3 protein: CASSAVLNTEAFF. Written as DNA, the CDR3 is TGTGCCAGTAGTGCCGTGTTGAACACTGAAGCTTTCTTT.

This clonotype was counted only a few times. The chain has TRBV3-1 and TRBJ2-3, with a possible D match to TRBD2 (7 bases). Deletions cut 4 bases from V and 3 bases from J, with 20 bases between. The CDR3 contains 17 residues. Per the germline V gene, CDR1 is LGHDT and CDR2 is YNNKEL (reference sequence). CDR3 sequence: CASSRPGGRGGTDTQYF. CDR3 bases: TGTGCCAGCAGCCGCCCCGGCGGGAGAGGGGGGACAGATACGCAGTATTTT.

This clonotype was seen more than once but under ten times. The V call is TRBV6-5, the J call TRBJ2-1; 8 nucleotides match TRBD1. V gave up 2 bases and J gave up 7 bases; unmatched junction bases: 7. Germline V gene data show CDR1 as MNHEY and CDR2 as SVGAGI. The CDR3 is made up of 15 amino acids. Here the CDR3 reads CASSYETGVGNEQFF. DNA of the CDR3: TGTGCCAGCAGTTACGAGACAGGGGTGGGGAATGAGCAGTTCTTC.

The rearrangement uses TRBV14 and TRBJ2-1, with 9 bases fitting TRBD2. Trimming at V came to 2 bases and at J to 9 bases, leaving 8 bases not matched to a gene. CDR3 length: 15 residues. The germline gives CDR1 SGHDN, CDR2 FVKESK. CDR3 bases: TGTGCCAGCAGCCAACTTATTAGCGGGAGAGCTGAGCAGTTCTTC. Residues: CASSQLISGRAEQFF.

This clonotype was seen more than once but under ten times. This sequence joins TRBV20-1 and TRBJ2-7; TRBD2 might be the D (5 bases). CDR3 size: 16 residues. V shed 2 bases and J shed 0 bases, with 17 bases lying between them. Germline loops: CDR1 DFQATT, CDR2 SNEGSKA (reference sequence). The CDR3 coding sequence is TGCAGTGCTAGACCATCGCGGCTAGCCGTCTCCTACGAGCAGTACTTC. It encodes CSARPSRLAVSYEQYF.

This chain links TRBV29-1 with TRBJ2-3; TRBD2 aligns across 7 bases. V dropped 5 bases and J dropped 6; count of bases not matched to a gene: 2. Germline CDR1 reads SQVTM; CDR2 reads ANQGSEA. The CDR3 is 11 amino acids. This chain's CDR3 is CSVNSGDTQYF. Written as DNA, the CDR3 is TGCAGCGTTAATAGCGGGGATACGCAGTATTTT.

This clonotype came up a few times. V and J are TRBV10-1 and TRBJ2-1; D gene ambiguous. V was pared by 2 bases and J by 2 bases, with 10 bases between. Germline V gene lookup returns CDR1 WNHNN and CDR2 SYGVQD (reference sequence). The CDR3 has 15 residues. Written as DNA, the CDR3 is TGCGCCAGCAGTGAGCGAGCGAGCCCCTACAATGAGCAGTTCTTC. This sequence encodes CASSERASPYNEQFF.

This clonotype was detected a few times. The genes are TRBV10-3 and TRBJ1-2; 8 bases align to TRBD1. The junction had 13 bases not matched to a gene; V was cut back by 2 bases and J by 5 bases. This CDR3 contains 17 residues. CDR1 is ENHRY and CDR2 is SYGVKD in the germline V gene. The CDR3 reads CAISERRTGGLGYGYTF. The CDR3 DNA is TGTGCCATCAGTGAGAGGAGAACAGGGGGTTTAGGTTATGGCTACACCTTC.

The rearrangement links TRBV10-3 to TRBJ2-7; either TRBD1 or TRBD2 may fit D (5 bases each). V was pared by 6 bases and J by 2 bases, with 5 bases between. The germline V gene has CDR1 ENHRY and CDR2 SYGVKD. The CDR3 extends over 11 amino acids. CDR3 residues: CAIRGAYEQYF. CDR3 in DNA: TGTGCCATCAGGGGGGCCTACGAGCAGTACTTC.

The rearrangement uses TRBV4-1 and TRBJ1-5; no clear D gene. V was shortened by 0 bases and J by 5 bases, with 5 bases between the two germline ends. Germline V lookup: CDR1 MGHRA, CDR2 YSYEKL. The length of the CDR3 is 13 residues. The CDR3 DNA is TGCGCCAGCAGCCAAGATAACTATCAGCCCCAGCATTTT. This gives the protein CASSQDNYQPQHF.

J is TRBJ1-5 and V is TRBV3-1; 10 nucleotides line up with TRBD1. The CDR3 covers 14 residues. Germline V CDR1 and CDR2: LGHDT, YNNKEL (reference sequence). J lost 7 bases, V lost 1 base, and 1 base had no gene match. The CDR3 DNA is TGTGCCAGCAGCCAAGGGGACAGGGGACAGCCCCAGCATTTT. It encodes CASSQGDRGQPQHF.

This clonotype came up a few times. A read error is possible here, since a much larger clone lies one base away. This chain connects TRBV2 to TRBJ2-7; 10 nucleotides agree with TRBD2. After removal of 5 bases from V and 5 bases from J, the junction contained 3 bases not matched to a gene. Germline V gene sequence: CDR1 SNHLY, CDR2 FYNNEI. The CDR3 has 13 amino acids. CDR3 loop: CASSLAGDNEQYF. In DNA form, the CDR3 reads TGTGCCAGCAGTCTAGCGGGAGATAACGAGCAGTACTTC.